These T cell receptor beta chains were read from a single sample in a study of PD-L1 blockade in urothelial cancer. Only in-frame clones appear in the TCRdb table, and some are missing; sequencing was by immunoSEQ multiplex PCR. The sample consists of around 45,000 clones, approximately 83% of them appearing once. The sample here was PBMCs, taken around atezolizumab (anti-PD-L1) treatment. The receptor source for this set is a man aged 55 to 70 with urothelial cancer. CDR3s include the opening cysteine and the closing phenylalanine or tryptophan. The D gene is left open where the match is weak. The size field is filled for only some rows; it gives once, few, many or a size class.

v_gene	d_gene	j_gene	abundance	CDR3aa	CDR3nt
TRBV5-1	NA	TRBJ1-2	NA	CASSSGQSGGYTF	TGCGCCAGCAGCTCCGGACAGTCAGGGGGCTACACCTTC
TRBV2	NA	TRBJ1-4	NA	CASRATQGRKLFF	TGTGCCAGCAGGGCTACACAGGGACGGAAACTGTTTTTT
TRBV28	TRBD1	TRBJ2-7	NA	CASSAPGTGYEQYF	TGTGCCAGCAGTGCCCCCGGGACAGGCTACGAGCAGTACTTC
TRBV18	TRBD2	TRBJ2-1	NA	CASSPAGGMNEQFF	TGTGCCAGCTCACCGGCGGGGGGAATGAATGAGCAGTTCTTC
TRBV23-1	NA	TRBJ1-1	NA	CARATDNTEAFF	TGCGCCAGGGCGACAGATAACACTGAAGCTTTCTTT
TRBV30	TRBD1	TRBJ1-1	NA	CAWSPTGLYTEAFF	TGTGCCTGGAGTCCGACAGGGCTATACACTGAAGCTTTCTTT
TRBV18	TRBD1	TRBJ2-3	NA	CASSPPGQGTDTQYF	TGTGCCAGCTCCCCTCCGGGACAGGGGACAGATACGCAGTATTTT
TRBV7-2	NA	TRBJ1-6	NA	CASSLVLGGIGASPLHF	TGTGCCAGCAGCTTAGTTTTAGGTGGGATTGGGGCTTCACCCCTCCACTTT
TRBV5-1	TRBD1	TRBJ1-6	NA	CASSLLSGGNSPLHF	TGCGCCAGCAGCTTGTTGTCAGGGGGAAATTCACCCCTCCACTTT
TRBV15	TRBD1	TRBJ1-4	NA	CATSPDPNRGLEKLFF	TGTGCCACCAGCCCAGACCCCAACAGGGGGTTGGAAAAACTGTTTTTT
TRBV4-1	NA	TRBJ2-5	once	CASSQPWSQETQYF	TGCGCCAGCAGCCAGCCGTGGAGCCAAGAGACCCAGTACTTC
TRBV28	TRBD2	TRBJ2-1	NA	CASSLSGGPYNEQFF	TGTGCCAGCAGTTTATCGGGGGGGCCCTACAATGAGCAGTTCTTC
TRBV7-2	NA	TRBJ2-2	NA	CASSLRGSSGELFF	TGTGCCAGCAGCTTACGGGGGTCGTCCGGGGAGCTGTTTTTT
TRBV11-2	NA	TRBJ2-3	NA	CASSFRDPPLDTQYF	TGTGCCAGCAGCTTTCGCGATCCCCCCCTCGATACGCAGTATTTT
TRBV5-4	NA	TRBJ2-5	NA	CASSLEAGSQGTQYF	TGTGCCAGCAGCTTGGAGGCGGGGTCCCAGGGCACCCAGTACTTC
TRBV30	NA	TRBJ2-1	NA	CAWSTGGNNEQFF	TGTGCCTGGAGTACCGGGGGAAACAATGAGCAGTTCTTC